This T cell receptor (beta chain) was observed in a study of blood T cell repertoires in COVID-19. Study-level information: The samples span acute and convalescent COVID-19 from the United States, Italy and Spain. Sample material is recorded as cDNA or gDNA derived from T cells, B-cell-depleted T cells, or PBMCs.

Trimming shortened V by 1 base and J by 6 bases, and 12 bases separated the two germline ends. Germline V lookup: CDR1 LNHNV, CDR2 YYDKDF (reference sequence). The CDR3 consists of 14 residues. TCRdb's copy holds only in-frame clones and misses some; the assay was immunoSEQ multiplex PCR. The profile shows some 140,000 clones, 79% of them singletons. The chain couples TRBV15 to TRBJ1-1; D might be TRBD1 (5 bases). Sequencing input: peripheral blood. This sequence originates from a man in his sixties with acute or convalescent COVID-19. For the CDR3, the DNA is TGTGCCACCAGCAGAGCTTCGGGGGAAGCTGAAGCTTTCTTT. It translates to CATSRASGEAEAFF.